Listed below are T cell receptor beta chains from one sample, sequenced in a study of cytomegalovirus exposure and HLA in healthy donors. Profiling relied on immunoSEQ multiplex PCR, and the TCRdb table lists in-frame clones only, not all of them. This sample has approximately 120,000 clones, with 70% to 85% found just once. The sample consisted of PBMCs. The receptors shown here come from a man between 18 and 35 years old in good health and CMV-seronegative. CDR3s include the opening cysteine and the closing phenylalanine or tryptophan. Fields, in order: D gene, J gene, clone size, V gene, CDR3 protein, CDR3 DNA. A D gene is named only where the DNA matches it firmly. Not all rows give a size; the values are once, few, many and, for expanded clones, a class.

D gene: .
J gene: TRBJ2-2
clone size: .
V gene: TRBV2
CDR3 protein: CASSVQTTGELFF
CDR3 DNA: TGTGCCAGCAGTGTTCAGACAACCGGGGAGCTGTTTTTT

D gene: TRBD1
J gene: TRBJ1-1
clone size: .
V gene: TRBV4-1
CDR3 protein: CASSQEPGGRYEAFF
CDR3 DNA: TGCGCCAGCAGCCAAGAACCAGGGGGAAGGTATGAAGCTTTCTTT

D gene: TRBD1
J gene: TRBJ1-1
clone size: .
V gene: TRBV6-5
CDR3 protein: CASRRGTGVTEAFF
CDR3 DNA: TGTGCCAGCAGGAGGGGGACAGGGGTCACTGAAGCTTTCTTT

D gene: .
J gene: TRBJ2-7
clone size: .
V gene: TRBV5-8
CDR3 protein: CASSLGGTRYEQYF
CDR3 DNA: TGTGCCAGCAGCTTGGGCGGAACTCGCTACGAGCAGTACTTC

D gene: .
J gene: TRBJ2-7
clone size: .
V gene: TRBV5-5
CDR3 protein: CASSLAGQNPYEQYF
CDR3 DNA: TGTGCCAGCAGCTTGGCCGGACAGAACCCCTACGAGCAGTACTTC

D gene: .
J gene: TRBJ2-7
clone size: once
V gene: TRBV2
CDR3 protein: CASSSYPLYEQYF
CDR3 DNA: TGTGCCAGCAGCTCCTATCCGCTGTACGAGCAGTACTTC

D gene: .
J gene: TRBJ1-1
clone size: .
V gene: TRBV9
CDR3 protein: CASSVAENTEAFF
CDR3 DNA: TGTGCCAGCAGCGTAGCAGAGAACACTGAAGCTTTCTTT

D gene: TRBD1
J gene: TRBJ2-2
clone size: once
V gene: TRBV4-1
CDR3 protein: CASSQVGTGGLGELFF
CDR3 DNA: TGCGCCAGCAGCCAAGTTGGGACAGGGGGGCTCGGGGAGCTGTTTTTT

D gene: .
J gene: TRBJ1-2
clone size: .
V gene: TRBV6-5
CDR3 protein: CASTQGDSYGYTF
CDR3 DNA: TGTGCCAGCACCCAAGGGGACTCCTATGGCTACACCTTC

D gene: .
J gene: TRBJ2-1
clone size: .
V gene: TRBV7-3
CDR3 protein: CASSLRDSSRGNNEQFF
CDR3 DNA: TGTGCCAGCAGCTTAAGAGACTCATCCCGGGGGAACAATGAGCAGTTCTTC

D gene: TRBD1
J gene: TRBJ1-1
clone size: once
V gene: TRBV7-2
CDR3 protein: CASSWSGGLNTEAFF
CDR3 DNA: TGTGCCAGCAGCTGGTCAGGGGGCCTGAACACTGAAGCTTTCTTT

D gene: .
J gene: TRBJ1-1
clone size: .
V gene: TRBV4-1
CDR3 protein: CASSQTGSEAFF
CDR3 DNA: TGCGCCAGCAGCCAAACAGGGTCTGAAGCTTTCTTT

D gene: .
J gene: TRBJ2-1
clone size: .
V gene: TRBV27
CDR3 protein: CASSFSSRGNEQFF
CDR3 DNA: TGTGCCAGCAGTTTCTCCTCCCGGGGCAATGAGCAGTTCTTC

D gene: .
J gene: TRBJ2-7
clone size: .
V gene: TRBV7-3
CDR3 protein: CASSPTSGLGTYEQYF
CDR3 DNA: TGTGCCAGCAGCCCCACCTCGGGACTGGGAACCTACGAGCAGTACTTC

D gene: TRBD2
J gene: TRBJ2-1
clone size: .
V gene: TRBV5-1
CDR3 protein: CASSFPNTSGTSGSNVGNEQFF
CDR3 DNA: TGCGCCAGCAGCTTTCCCAACACTTCCGGGACTAGCGGGTCGAACGTCGGCAATGAGCAGTTCTTC

D gene: TRBD1
J gene: TRBJ1-1
clone size: .
V gene: TRBV15
CDR3 protein: CATSRVMGQNNEAFF
CDR3 DNA: TGTGCCACCAGCAGAGTAATGGGACAGAATAATGAAGCTTTCTTT

D gene: .
J gene: TRBJ1-1
clone size: .
V gene: TRBV20-1
CDR3 protein: CSAGELSEAFF
CDR3 DNA: TGCAGTGCTGGTGAGTTGTCCGAAGCTTTCTTT

D gene: TRBD1
J gene: TRBJ1-5
clone size: .
V gene: TRBV19
CDR3 protein: CASSQGDRPQHF
CDR3 DNA: TGTGCCAGTAGTCAGGGGGATCGGCCCCAGCATTTT

D gene: .
J gene: TRBJ2-4
clone size: .
V gene: TRBV7-2
CDR3 protein: CASSLNSPGLKYF
CDR3 DNA: TGTGCCAGCAGCTTAAATTCCCCGGGACTGAAGTACTTC

D gene: TRBD1
J gene: TRBJ2-7
clone size: .
V gene: TRBV7-9
CDR3 protein: CASSLGQVGVGEQYF
CDR3 DNA: TGTGCCAGCAGCTTGGGACAGGTCGGAGTCGGCGAGCAGTACTTC

D gene: TRBD1
J gene: TRBJ1-1
clone size: once
V gene: TRBV2
CDR3 protein: CASSDMTGGNTEAFF
CDR3 DNA: TGTGCCAGCAGTGATATGACAGGGGGGAACACTGAAGCTTTCTTT

D gene: TRBD1
J gene: TRBJ2-5
clone size: .
V gene: TRBV4-1
CDR3 protein: CASSQGQGGGQETQYF
CDR3 DNA: TGCGCCAGCAGCCAAGGACAGGGGGGAGGCCAAGAGACCCAGTACTTC

D gene: .
J gene: TRBJ1-2
clone size: .
V gene: TRBV29-1
CDR3 protein: CSVSEGYTF
CDR3 DNA: TGCAGCGTATCGGAGGGCTACACCTTC

D gene: TRBD2
J gene: TRBJ2-5
clone size: .
V gene: TRBV14
CDR3 protein: CASSQELAGDRPQETQYF
CDR3 DNA: TGTGCCAGCAGCCAAGAACTAGCGGGGGATCGACCCCAAGAGACCCAGTACTTC

D gene: .
J gene: TRBJ2-5
clone size: .
V gene: TRBV27
CDR3 protein: CASSLRTRGKETQYF
CDR3 DNA: TGTGCCAGCAGTTTACGGACAAGGGGCAAAGAGACCCAGTACTTC

D gene: TRBD1
J gene: TRBJ1-2
clone size: .
V gene: TRBV7-9
CDR3 protein: CASSSGQSDVYTF
CDR3 DNA: TGTGCCAGCAGCTCGGGACAGTCAGACGTCTACACCTTC

D gene: TRBD2
J gene: TRBJ2-1
clone size: .
V gene: TRBV29-1
CDR3 protein: CSVEGGEGLNEQFF
CDR3 DNA: TGCAGCGTTGAAGGAGGGGAGGGACTGAATGAGCAGTTCTTC

D gene: .
J gene: TRBJ1-1
clone size: .
V gene: TRBV5-1
CDR3 protein: CASSLLPADPEAFF
CDR3 DNA: TGCGCCAGCAGCTTACTACCTGCCGACCCTGAAGCTTTCTTT

D gene: TRBD1
J gene: TRBJ1-1
clone size: .
V gene: TRBV6-6
CDR3 protein: CASSLSRTGNTEAFF
CDR3 DNA: TGTGCCAGCAGTTTATCCCGGACAGGGAACACTGAAGCTTTCTTT

D gene: TRBD2
J gene: TRBJ2-1
clone size: .
V gene: TRBV25-1
CDR3 protein: CASSGGGGDHPYNEQFF
CDR3 DNA: TGTGCCAGCAGTGGGGGCGGGGGGGATCACCCCTACAATGAGCAGTTCTTC

D gene: .
J gene: TRBJ1-2
clone size: .
V gene: TRBV9
CDR3 protein: CASSPRRGALQEYGYTF
CDR3 DNA: TGTGCCAGCAGCCCTCGACGGGGGGCCCTACAAGAGTATGGCTACACCTTC

D gene: .
J gene: TRBJ1-5
clone size: .
V gene: TRBV6-1
CDR3 protein: CASSEVWGEGQPQHF
CDR3 DNA: TGTGCCAGCAGTGAAGTATGGGGGGAAGGACAGCCCCAGCATTTT

D gene: .
J gene: TRBJ1-2
clone size: .
V gene: TRBV27
CDR3 protein: CASRDPGFDYGYTF
CDR3 DNA: TGTGCCAGCAGGGATCCAGGGTTTGACTATGGCTACACCTTC

D gene: .
J gene: TRBJ2-7
clone size: .
V gene: TRBV18
CDR3 protein: CASSPPPVSEQYF
CDR3 DNA: TGTGCCAGCTCACCACCTCCGGTCTCCGAGCAGTACTTC

D gene: TRBD2
J gene: TRBJ2-2
clone size: .
V gene: TRBV9
CDR3 protein: CASSVGAAGGAGELFF
CDR3 DNA: TGTGCCAGCAGCGTAGGGGCTGCGGGGGGGGCCGGGGAGCTGTTTTTT

D gene: .
J gene: TRBJ1-6
clone size: .
V gene: TRBV6-1
CDR3 protein: CASSEAGLGLLNSPLHF
CDR3 DNA: TGTGCCAGCAGTGAAGCGGGTCTGGGCTTATTAAATTCACCCCTCCACTTT

D gene: TRBD1
J gene: TRBJ2-7
clone size: .
V gene: TRBV29-1
CDR3 protein: CSAARQGYNEQCF
CDR3 DNA: TGCAGCGCTGCGAGACAGGGTTACAACGAGCAGTGCTTC

D gene: .
J gene: TRBJ2-7
clone size: few
V gene: TRBV6-5
CDR3 protein: CASSYSNGPYEQYF
CDR3 DNA: TGTGCCAGCAGTTACTCGAACGGTCCCTACGAGCAGTACTTC

D gene: TRBD1
J gene: TRBJ1-1
clone size: .
V gene: TRBV6-4
CDR3 protein: CASSDYWWRTGNTEAFF
CDR3 DNA: TGTGCCAGCAGTGACTATTGGTGGAGGACAGGGAACACTGAAGCTTTCTTT

D gene: .
J gene: TRBJ1-1
clone size: few
V gene: TRBV7-8
CDR3 protein: CASSFRRQNTEAFF
CDR3 DNA: TGTGCCAGCAGCTTTCGCAGGCAGAACACTGAAGCTTTCTTT

D gene: .
J gene: TRBJ2-5
clone size: .
V gene: TRBV6-5
CDR3 protein: CASGRVGTSKETQYF
CDR3 DNA: TGTGCCAGCGGGAGGGTTGGGACATCAAAAGAGACCCAGTACTTC

D gene: TRBD1
J gene: TRBJ1-1
clone size: few
V gene: TRBV4-2
CDR3 protein: CASSPGTDMNTEAFF
CDR3 DNA: TGTGCCAGCAGCCCGGGGACAGACATGAACACTGAAGCTTTCTTT

D gene: .
J gene: TRBJ2-7
clone size: few
V gene: TRBV4-2
CDR3 protein: CASSRIVDSYEQYF
CDR3 DNA: TGTGCCAGCAGCCGCATAGTAGACTCCTACGAGCAGTACTTC

D gene: TRBD1
J gene: TRBJ2-7
clone size: once
V gene: TRBV5-4
CDR3 protein: CASSRKTGGNEQYF
CDR3 DNA: TGTGCCAGCAGCCGCAAGACAGGGGGCAACGAGCAGTACTTC

D gene: .
J gene: TRBJ1-5
clone size: .
V gene: TRBV2
CDR3 protein: CASRSTSTGQPQHF
CDR3 DNA: TGTGCCAGCAGGTCGACTTCAACGGGTCAGCCCCAGCATTTT

D gene: .
J gene: TRBJ1-2
clone size: .
V gene: TRBV19
CDR3 protein: CASSLGARGYTF
CDR3 DNA: TGTGCCAGTAGTCTGGGGGCGAGGGGCTACACCTTC

D gene: .
J gene: TRBJ1-1
clone size: .
V gene: TRBV5-4
CDR3 protein: CASSFSGLYRNTEAFF
CDR3 DNA: TGTGCCAGCAGCTTTTCAGGGTTGTATAGGAACACTGAAGCTTTCTTT

D gene: TRBD1
J gene: TRBJ2-1
clone size: .
V gene: TRBV6-5
CDR3 protein: CASVKTGGIYNEQFF
CDR3 DNA: TGTGCCAGCGTCAAGACAGGGGGCATTTACAATGAGCAGTTCTTC

D gene: TRBD1
J gene: TRBJ1-1
clone size: .
V gene: TRBV19
CDR3 protein: CASSDLFRGTEAFF
CDR3 DNA: TGTGCCAGTAGCGACCTATTCAGGGGGACTGAAGCTTTCTTT

D gene: .
J gene: TRBJ2-7
clone size: once
V gene: TRBV7-2
CDR3 protein: CASSILLDSLEQYF
CDR3 DNA: TGTGCCAGCAGCATCCTCCTTGACAGTCTCGAGCAGTACTTC

D gene: .
J gene: TRBJ2-1
clone size: .
V gene: TRBV6-5
CDR3 protein: CASAKGFYNEQFF
CDR3 DNA: TGTGCATCAGCAAAGGGGTTCTACAATGAGCAGTTCTTC

D gene: .
J gene: TRBJ2-7
clone size: .
V gene: TRBV5-4
CDR3 protein: CASSFRGGDSSYEQYF
CDR3 DNA: TGTGCCAGCAGCTTTCGTGGAGGGGACAGTTCCTACGAGCAGTACTTC

D gene: .
J gene: TRBJ1-1
clone size: .
V gene: TRBV10-3
CDR3 protein: CAISEGQKYTEAFF
CDR3 DNA: TGTGCCATCAGTGAGGGACAGAAATACACTGAAGCTTTCTTT

D gene: .
J gene: TRBJ2-2
clone size: .
V gene: TRBV4-3
CDR3 protein: CASSQDRRVGTGELFF
CDR3 DNA: TGCGCCAGCAGCCAAGATCGGAGGGTTGGCACCGGGGAGCTGTTTTTT